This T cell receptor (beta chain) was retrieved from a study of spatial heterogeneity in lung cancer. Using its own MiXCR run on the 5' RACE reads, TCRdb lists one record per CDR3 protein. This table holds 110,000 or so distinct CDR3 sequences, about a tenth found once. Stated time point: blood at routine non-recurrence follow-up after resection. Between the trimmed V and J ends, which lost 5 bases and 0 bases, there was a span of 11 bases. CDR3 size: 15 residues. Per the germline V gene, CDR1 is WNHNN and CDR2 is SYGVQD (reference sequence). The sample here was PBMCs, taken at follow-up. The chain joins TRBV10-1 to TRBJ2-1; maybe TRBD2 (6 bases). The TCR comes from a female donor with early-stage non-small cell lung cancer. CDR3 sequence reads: CASSPLAPSYNEQFF. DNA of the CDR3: TGCGCCAGCAGTCCCCTAGCGCCCTCCTACAATGAGCAGTTCTTC.